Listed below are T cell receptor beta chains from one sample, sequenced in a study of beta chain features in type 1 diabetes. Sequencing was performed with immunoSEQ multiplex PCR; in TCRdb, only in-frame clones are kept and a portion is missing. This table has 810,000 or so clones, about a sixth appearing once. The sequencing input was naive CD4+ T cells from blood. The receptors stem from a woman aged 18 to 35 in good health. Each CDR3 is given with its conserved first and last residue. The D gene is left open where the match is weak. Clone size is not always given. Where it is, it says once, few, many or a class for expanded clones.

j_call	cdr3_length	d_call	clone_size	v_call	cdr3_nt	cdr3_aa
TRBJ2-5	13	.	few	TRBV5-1	TGCGCCAGCAGCTTGGGGGGACTAGAGACCCAGTACTTC	CASSLGGLETQYF
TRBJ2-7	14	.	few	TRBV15	TGTGCCACCAGCAGAGAGAGGGGCCCTTACGAGCAGTACTTC	CATSRERGPYEQYF
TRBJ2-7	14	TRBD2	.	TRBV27	TGTGCCAGCAAACGTACGGGACTAGCCTACGAGCAGTACTTC	CASKRTGLAYEQYF
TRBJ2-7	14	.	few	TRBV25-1	TGTGCCAGCAGTGAGAGGGAGTACTCCTACGAGCAGTACTTC	CASSEREYSYEQYF
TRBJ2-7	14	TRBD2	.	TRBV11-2	TGTGCCAGCAGCAGGCGGGAGGGCTGGGACGAGCAGTACTTC	CASSRREGWDEQYF
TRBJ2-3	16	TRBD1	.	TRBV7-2	TGTGCCAGCAGCCGGGCCGGGACAGTAAGCACAGATACGCAGTATTTT	CASSRAGTVSTDTQYF
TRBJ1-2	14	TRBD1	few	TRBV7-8	TGTGCCAGCAGCGTGACACAGGGGGCAGGTGGCTACACCTTC	CASSVTQGAGGYTF
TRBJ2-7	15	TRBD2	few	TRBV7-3	TGTGCCAGCAGCTCCGGACTAGCGGGAAGCCACGAGCAGTACTTC	CASSSGLAGSHEQYF
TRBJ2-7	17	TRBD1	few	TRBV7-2	TGTGCCAGCAGCTTAGGGTCAGGGGGCGTCCTGAGCTACGAGCAGTACTTC	CASSLGSGGVLSYEQYF
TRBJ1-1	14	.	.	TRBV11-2	TGTGCCAGCAGCCCCCAAGCAGTGAACACTGAAGCTTTCTTT	CASSPQAVNTEAFF
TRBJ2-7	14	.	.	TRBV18	TGTGCCAGCTCACCATCGTATCAGTCCTACGAGCAGTACTTC	CASSPSYQSYEQYF
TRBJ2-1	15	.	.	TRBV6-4	TGTGCCAGCAGTGCTTGGGCAGCGGTACAATATGAGCAGTTCTTC	CASSAWAAVQYEQFF
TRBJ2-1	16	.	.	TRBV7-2	TGTGCCAGCAGCTTAGCGCGCCCGTTCTCCTACAATGAGCAGTTCTTC	CASSLARPFSYNEQFF
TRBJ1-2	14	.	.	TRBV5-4	TGTGCCAGCAGCTTGTCGTCAGGCGACTATGGCTACACCTTC	CASSLSSGDYGYTF
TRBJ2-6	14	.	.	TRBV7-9	TGTGCCAGCAGGCGGGGCTCTGGGGCCAACGTCCTGACTTTC	CASRRGSGANVLTF
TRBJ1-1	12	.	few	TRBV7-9	TGTGCCAGCAGCCAACCCGGGGGGCACCCCGGCTTT	CASSQPGGHPGF
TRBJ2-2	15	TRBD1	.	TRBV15	TGTGCCACCAGCAAACGGACAGGGGGATCCGGGGAGCTGTTTTTT	CATSKRTGGSGELFF
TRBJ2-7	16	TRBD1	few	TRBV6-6	TGTGCCAGCAGTCGAGATAGGACAGGGGGTTTCTACGAGCAGTACTTC	CASSRDRTGGFYEQYF
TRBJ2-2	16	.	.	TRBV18	TGTGCCAGCTCACCACTCGGCGGGATGAACACCGGGGAGCTGTTTTTT	CASSPLGGMNTGELFF
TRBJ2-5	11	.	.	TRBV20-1	TGCAGTGCTTCTGTTGCGGAGACCCAGTACTTC	CSASVAETQYF
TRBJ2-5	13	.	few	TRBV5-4	TGTGCCAGCAGCGTGGGACCGCAAGAGACCCAGTACTTC	CASSVGPQETQYF
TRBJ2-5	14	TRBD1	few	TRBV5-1	TGCGCCAGCAGCTTTGGGACAGCCCAAGAGACCCAGTACTTC	CASSFGTAQETQYF
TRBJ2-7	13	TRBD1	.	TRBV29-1	TGCAGCGTCTTGGGACAGGGGGTTTACGAGCAGTACTTC	CSVLGQGVYEQYF
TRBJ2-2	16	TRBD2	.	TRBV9	TGTGCCAGCAGCGAAGGGACTAGCCTAATTCCCGGGGAGCTGTTTTTT	CASSEGTSLIPGELFF
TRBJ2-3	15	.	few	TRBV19	TGTGCCAGTAGTCCCTGGACGGGGAACACAGATACGCAGTATTTT	CASSPWTGNTDTQYF
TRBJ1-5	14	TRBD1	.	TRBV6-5	TGTGCCAGCAGTCGGACAGGGGAAAATCAGCCCCAGCATTTT	CASSRTGENQPQHF
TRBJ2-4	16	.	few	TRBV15	TGTGCCACCAGCAAGGACCCCGGGACAAGGGTGTACGGTCAGTACTTC	CATSKDPGTRVYGQYF
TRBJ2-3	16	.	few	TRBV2	TGTGCCAGCAGTGCAAGGCGAAAGAGAATCACAGATACGCAGTATTTT	CASSARRKRITDTQYF
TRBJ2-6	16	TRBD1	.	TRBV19	TGTGCCAGTAGGGACAGGCAATCCTCTGGGGCCAACGTCCTGACTTTC	CASRDRQSSGANVLTF
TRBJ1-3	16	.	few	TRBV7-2	TGTGCCAGCAGCTTTTTATCGGCCTACTCTGGAAACACCATATATTTT	CASSFLSAYSGNTIYF
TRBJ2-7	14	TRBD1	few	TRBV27	TGTGCCAGCACCTCCCCTGAGGGGGCTTGCGAGCAGTACTTC	CASTSPEGACEQYF
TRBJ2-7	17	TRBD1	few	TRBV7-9	TGTGCCAGCAGCTTAGGGCCCGGGACAGCAGCCTACCACGAGCAGTACTTC	CASSLGPGTAAYHEQYF
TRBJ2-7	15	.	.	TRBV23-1	TGCGCCAGCAGTCAGCCTGGCCGGACCTCCTACGAGCAGTACTTC	CASSQPGRTSYEQYF
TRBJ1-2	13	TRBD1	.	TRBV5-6	TGTGCCAGCAGCTTTGACAGGGCGCTTGGCTACACCTTC	CASSFDRALGYTF
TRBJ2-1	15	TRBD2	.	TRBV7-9	TGTGCCAGCATACTGACTAGCTCCTCCTACAATGAGCAGTTCTTC	CASILTSSSYNEQFF
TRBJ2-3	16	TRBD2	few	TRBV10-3	TGTGCCATCAGTGGGAGAGCGGGAGGGTCCGGAGATACGCAGTATTTT	CAISGRAGGSGDTQYF
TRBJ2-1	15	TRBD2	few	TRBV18	TGTGCCAGCTCACCTGACGGACTAGCGGGAACTGAGCAGTTCTTC	CASSPDGLAGTEQFF
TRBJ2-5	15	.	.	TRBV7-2	TGTGCCAGCAGCTTAGGATGGGGGGTCCAAGAGACCCAGTACTTC	CASSLGWGVQETQYF
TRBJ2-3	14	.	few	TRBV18	TGTGCCAGCTCAGGGGCCTACAGGGCCGATACGCAGTATTTT	CASSGAYRADTQYF